These 17 T cell receptor beta chains share one sample of origin, sequenced in a study of response to subunit inactivated influenza vaccine. TCRdb reprocessed the RT-PCR reads with MiXCR, giving one entry per CDR3 protein. The sample records under 800,000 distinct CDR3 sequences, 14% being singletons. This sample comprised PBMCs from blood, obtained 14 to 15 days before vaccination. These TCRs come from a man aged 50 to 59 who received an inactivated influenza vaccine.

This clonotype was picked up a small number of times. The rearrangement links TRBV5-1 to TRBJ2-1; D is possibly TRBD2 (7 bases). V was pared by 0 bases and J by 6 bases, with 10 bases between. This CDR3 is built from 14 residues. Germline-derived CDR1 and CDR2 are SGHRS and YFSETQ. CDR3 DNA: TGCGCCAGCAGCTTGGAGGGGGGGGGCAATGAGCAGTTCTTC. Protein sequence: CASSLEGGGNEQFF.

This clonotype was seen more than once but under ten times. This chain links TRBV14 with TRBJ2-7; D is ambiguous. In germline, CDR1 is SGHDN, CDR2 FVKESK. This CDR3 region has 13 residues. V dropped 3 bases and J dropped 1 base, with 7 bases sitting between them. The CDR3 coding sequence is TGTGCCAGCAGCCAGTTCTTTTCCTACGAGCAGTACTTC. This gives the protein CASSQFFSYEQYF. Based on the CDR3 plus reference TRBV14 and TRBJ2-7, the full variable domain is EAGVTQFPSHSVIEKGQTVTLRCDPISGHDNLYWYRRVMGKEIKFLLHFVKESKQDESGMPNNRFLAERTGGTYSTLKVQPAELEDSGVYFCASSQFFSYEQYFGPGTRLTVT.

The genes are TRBV29-1 and TRBJ1-2, with D possibly matching TRBD1 (6 bases). Looked up from germline, CDR1 is SQVTM and CDR2 is ANQGSEA. V lost 6 bases, J lost 8 bases, and 16 bases lay in between. CDR3 size: 12 residues. The CDR3 here is CSVNDRFGGYTF. In DNA form, the CDR3 reads TGCAGCGTGAACGACAGGTTCGGAGGCTACACCTTC.

This clonotype was counted a few times. The chain combines TRBV4-1 with TRBJ1-5; TRBD1 matches at 11 bases. In germline, CDR1 is MGHRA, CDR2 YSYEKL. Germline trimming cut 2 bases from V and 6 bases from J; bases unmatched to any gene: 6. This CDR3 is 16 amino acids long. CDR3 DNA: TGCGCCAGCAGCCAATTACCGGGACAGGGGGTTCAGCCCCAGCATTTT. It specifies CASSQLPGQGVQPQHF.

This clonotype has only a few counts. This chain connects TRBV5-1 to TRBJ2-5, with D tentatively TRBD1 or TRBD2 (5 bases each). The CDR3 contains 16 residues. Germline V gene sequence: CDR1 SGHRS, CDR2 YFSETQ. With 0 bases removed from V and 6 bases from J, the gap between germline ends came to 18 bases. The CDR3 here is CASSLGWGSSVQTQYF. The CDR3 DNA reads as TGCGCCAGCAGCTTGGGTTGGGGGTCCTCAGTTCAGACCCAGTACTTC. The full variable domain, completed using reference TRBV5-1 and TRBJ2-5, is KAGVTQTPRYLIKTRGQQVTLSCSPISGHRSVSWYQQTPGQGLQFLFEYFSETQRNKGNFPGRFSGRQFSNSRSEMNVSTLELGDSALYLCASSLGWGSSVQTQYFGPGTRLLVL.

The chain recombines TRBV20-1 with TRBJ1-1; TRBD1 matches at 7 bases. CDR1 and CDR2 (germline): DFQATT, SNEGSKA (reference sequence). The CDR3 loop spans 13 amino acids. Trimming cost V 3 bases and J 6 bases; bases outside gene matches: 7. The CDR3 spells CSARWSGTAEAFF. In DNA form, the CDR3 reads TGCAGTGCTAGGTGGTCCGGGACAGCTGAAGCTTTCTTT.

The chain carries TRBV5-1 and TRBJ2-7; 13 positions match TRBD2. Trimming took 4 bases from V and 1 from J; bases not matched to a gene: 5. The CDR3 contains 16 residues. The germline V gene has CDR1 SGHRS and CDR2 YFSETQ. The CDR3 protein is CASSDRGLAGSYEQYF. CDR3 sequence (DNA): TGCGCCAGCAGCGACCGGGGACTAGCGGGATCCTACGAGCAGTACTTC. Full variable domain (outside the CDR3, taken from reference TRBV5-1 and TRBJ2-7): KAGVTQTPRYLIKTRGQQVTLSCSPISGHRSVSWYQQTPGQGLQFLFEYFSETQRNKGNFPGRFSGRQFSNSRSEMNVSTLELGDSALYLCASSDRGLAGSYEQYFGPGTRLTVT.

This chain joins TRBV9 and TRBJ2-7; no definite D call. This CDR3 is 13 amino acids long. Trimming removed 3 bases from V and 6 bases from J, with 13 bases in between. From germline, CDR1 is SGDLS and CDR2 YYNGEE. CDR3 loop: CASSAYPDLEQYF. The CDR3 coding sequence is TGTGCCAGCAGCGCCTACCCTGACCTCGAGCAGTACTTC.

Concerning this clonotype: Its ends do not fully match the called genes, so a read error is possible. The CDR3 protein is CTSSLNGGTIRTDTQYF. DNA for the CDR3: TGTACCAGCAGTTTAAATGGTGGCACGATCCGCACAGATACGCAGTATTTT. V and J are TRBV2 and TRBJ2-3; D uncertain. The CDR3 is made up of 17 amino acids. Germline CDR1 SNHLY, CDR2 FYNNEI.

V is TRBV5-4 and J is TRBJ2-1; 11 nucleotides line up with TRBD1. CDR1 SGHNT and CDR2 YYREEE come from the germline V gene (reference sequence). The CDR3 has 15 residues. V gave up 4 bases and J gave up 7 bases; unmatched junction bases: 7. CDR3 sequence (DNA): TGTGCCAGCAGCAAAGGGACAGGGGGGATAAATGAGCAGTTCTTC. Protein sequence: CASSKGTGGINEQFF.

The chain recombines TRBV6-2 or TRBV6-3 with TRBJ2-2; D is uncertain. CDR1 and CDR2 from the germline V gene are MNHEY and SVGEGT. With 0 bases removed from V and 4 bases from J, the gap between germline ends came to 9 bases. This CDR3 region has 15 residues. CDR3 nucleotide sequence: TGTGCCAGCAGTTACTCCGACACCCTCACCGGGGAGCTGTTTTTT. It encodes CASSYSDTLTGELFF.

This clonotype was recorded at least ten times. This rearrangement joins TRBV5-6 to TRBJ1-3; D uncertain. V lost 5 bases, J lost 0 bases, and 6 bases lay in between. The CDR3 contains 13 residues. Looked up from germline, CDR1 is SGHDT and CDR2 is YYEEEE. CDR3 sequence (DNA): TGTGCCAGCAGGGAACGCTCTGGAAACACCATATATTTT. Protein sequence: CASRERSGNTIYF.

This clonotype occurred a few times. The chain is built from TRBV5-1 and TRBJ1-1; 10 nucleotides line up with TRBD1. V trimming: 5 bases; J trimming: 3 bases; junction bases outside the gene matches: 7. CDR1 is SGHRS, CDR2 YFSETQ, per germline. The CDR3 runs 15 residues. The CDR3 DNA reads TGCGCCAGCAGGCGAAGACAGGGGGCAGACACTGAAGCTTTCTTT. Encoded protein: CASRRRQGADTEAFF.

This chain connects TRBV4-1 to TRBJ2-6; perhaps D is TRBD1 or TRBD2 (5 bases each). The ends were cut back, 5 bases at V and 0 bases at J, with 17 bases in the middle. CDR1 and CDR2 (germline): MGHRA, YSYEKL. The length of the CDR3 is 18 residues. In DNA, the CDR3 is TGCGCCAGCAGCACTACGGGACGGCATTACTCTGGGGCCAACGTCCTGACTTTC. Translated: CASSTTGRHYSGANVLTF.

This clonotype was counted ten times or more. The CDR3 sequence is CATRGAEADTGELFF. The CDR3 bases are TGTGCCACGCGAGGAGCGGAGGCGGACACCGGGGAGCTGTTTTTT. V is TRBV24-1 and J is TRBJ2-2; tentatively, D is TRBD2 (5 bases). This CDR3 contains 15 residues. Germline V gene sequence: CDR1 KGHDR, CDR2 SFDVKD. The ends were cut back, 10 bases at V and 3 bases at J, with 17 bases in the middle.

This clonotype appeared many times. The V call is TRBV5-6, the J call TRBJ1-1; no reliable D call. The CDR3 has 14 residues. The V gene lost 4 bases and the J gene lost 0 bases, with 10 bases spanning the gap. Germline CDR1 and CDR2: SGHDT and YYEEEE. CDR3 bases: TGTGCCAGCAGCCTTGAAATGGTGAACACTGAAGCTTTCTTT. The encoded protein is CASSLEMVNTEAFF.

The table lists this clonotype with a few counts. V is TRBV6-2 or TRBV6-3 and J is TRBJ2-2; TRBD2 aligns across 9 bases. The germline V gene has CDR1 MNHEY and CDR2 SVGEGT. J was trimmed by 5 bases and V by 4 bases; bases with no gene match: 11. The CDR3 runs 17 residues. The CDR3 loop is CASSFAMTSGLTGELFF. As DNA, the CDR3 is TGTGCCAGCAGTTTCGCAATGACTAGCGGATTAACCGGGGAGCTGTTTTTT.